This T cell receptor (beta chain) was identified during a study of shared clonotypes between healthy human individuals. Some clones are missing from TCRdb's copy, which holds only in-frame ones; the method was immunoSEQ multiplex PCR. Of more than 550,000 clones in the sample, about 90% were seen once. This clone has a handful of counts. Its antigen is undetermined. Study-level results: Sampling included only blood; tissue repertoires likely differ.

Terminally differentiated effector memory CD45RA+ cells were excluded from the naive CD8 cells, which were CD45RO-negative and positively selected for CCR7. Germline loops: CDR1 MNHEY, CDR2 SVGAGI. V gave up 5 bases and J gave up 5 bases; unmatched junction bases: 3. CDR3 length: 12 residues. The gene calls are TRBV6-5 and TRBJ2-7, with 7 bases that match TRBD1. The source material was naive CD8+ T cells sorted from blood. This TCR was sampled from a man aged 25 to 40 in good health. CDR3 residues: CASSDTGDEQYF. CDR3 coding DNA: TGTGCCAGCAGTGACACAGGGGACGAGCAGTACTTC.